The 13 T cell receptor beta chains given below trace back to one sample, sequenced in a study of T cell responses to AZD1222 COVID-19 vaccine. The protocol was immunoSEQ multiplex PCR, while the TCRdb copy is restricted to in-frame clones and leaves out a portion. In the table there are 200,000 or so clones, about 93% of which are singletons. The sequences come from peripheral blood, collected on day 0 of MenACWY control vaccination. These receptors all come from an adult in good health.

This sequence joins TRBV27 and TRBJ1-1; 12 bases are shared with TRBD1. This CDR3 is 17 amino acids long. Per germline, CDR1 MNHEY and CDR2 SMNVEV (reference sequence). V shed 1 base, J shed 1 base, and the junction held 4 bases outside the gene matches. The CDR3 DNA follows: TGTGCCAGCAGTTTATGGGGACAGGGGGCCAGGAACACTGAAGCTTTCTTT. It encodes CASSLWGQGARNTEAFF.

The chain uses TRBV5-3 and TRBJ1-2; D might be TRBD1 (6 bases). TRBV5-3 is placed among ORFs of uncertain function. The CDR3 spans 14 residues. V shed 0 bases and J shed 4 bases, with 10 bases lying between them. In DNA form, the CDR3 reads TGTGCCAGAAGCTTGGGGGGGCGGTTCTATGGCTACACCTTC. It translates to CARSLGGRFYGYTF.

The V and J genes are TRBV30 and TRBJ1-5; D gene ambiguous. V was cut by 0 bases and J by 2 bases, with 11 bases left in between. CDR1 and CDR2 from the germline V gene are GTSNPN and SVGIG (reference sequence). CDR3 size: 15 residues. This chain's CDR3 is CAWSVDTRGNQPQHF. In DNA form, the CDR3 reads TGTGCCTGGAGTGTAGATACCCGGGGCAATCAGCCCCAGCATTTT.

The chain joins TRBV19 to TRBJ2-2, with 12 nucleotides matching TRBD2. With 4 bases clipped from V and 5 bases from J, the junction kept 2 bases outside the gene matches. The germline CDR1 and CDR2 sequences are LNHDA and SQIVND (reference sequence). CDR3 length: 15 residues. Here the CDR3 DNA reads TGTGCCAGTAGTACCGGACTAGCGGGGACCGGGGAGCTGTTTTTT. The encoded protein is CASSTGLAGTGELFF.

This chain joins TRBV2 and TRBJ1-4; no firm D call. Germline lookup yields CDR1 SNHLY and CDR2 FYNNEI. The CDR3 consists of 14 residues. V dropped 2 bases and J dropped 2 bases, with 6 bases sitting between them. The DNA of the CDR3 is TGTGCCAGCAGTGAACTTCGGACTAATGAAAAACTGTTTTTT. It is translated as CASSELRTNEKLFF.

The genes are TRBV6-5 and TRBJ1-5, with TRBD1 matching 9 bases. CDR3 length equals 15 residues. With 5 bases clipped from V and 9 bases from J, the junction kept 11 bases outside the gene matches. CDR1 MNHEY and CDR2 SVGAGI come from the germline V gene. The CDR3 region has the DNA TGTGCCAGCAGTATAGACCGGGACAGGGTCAGGCCCCAGCATTTT. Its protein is CASSIDRDRVRPQHF.

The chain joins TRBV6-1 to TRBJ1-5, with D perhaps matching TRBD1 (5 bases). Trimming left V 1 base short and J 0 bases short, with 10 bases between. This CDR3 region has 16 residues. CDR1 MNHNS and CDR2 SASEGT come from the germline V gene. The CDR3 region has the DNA TGTGCCAGCAGTGAAGGGGTGACAGTTAGCAATCAGCCCCAGCATTTT. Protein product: CASSEGVTVSNQPQHF.

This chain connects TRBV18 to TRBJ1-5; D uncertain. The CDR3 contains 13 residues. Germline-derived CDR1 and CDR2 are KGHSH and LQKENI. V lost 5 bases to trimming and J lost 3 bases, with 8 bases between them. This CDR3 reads CASSEHPNQPQHF. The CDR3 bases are TGTGCCAGCTCAGAACACCCCAATCAGCCCCAGCATTTT. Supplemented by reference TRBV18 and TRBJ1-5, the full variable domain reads NAGVMQNPRHLVRRRGQEARLRCSPMKGHSHVYWYRQLPEEGLKFMVYLQKENIIDESGMPKERFSAEFPKEGPSILRIQQVVRGDSAAYFCASSEHPNQPQHFGDGTRLSIL.

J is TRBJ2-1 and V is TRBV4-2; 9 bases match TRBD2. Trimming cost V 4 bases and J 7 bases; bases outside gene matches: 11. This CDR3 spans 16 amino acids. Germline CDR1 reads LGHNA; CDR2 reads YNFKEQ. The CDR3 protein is CASSREASGAFNEQFF. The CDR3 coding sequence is TGTGCCAGCAGCCGGGAAGCTAGCGGGGCCTTTAATGAGCAGTTCTTC.

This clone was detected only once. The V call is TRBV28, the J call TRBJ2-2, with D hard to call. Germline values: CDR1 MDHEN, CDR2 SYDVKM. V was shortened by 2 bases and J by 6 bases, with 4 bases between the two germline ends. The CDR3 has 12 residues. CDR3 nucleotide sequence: TGTGCCAGCAGTTTAAACTCCGGGGAGCTGTTTTTT. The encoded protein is CASSLNSGELFF.

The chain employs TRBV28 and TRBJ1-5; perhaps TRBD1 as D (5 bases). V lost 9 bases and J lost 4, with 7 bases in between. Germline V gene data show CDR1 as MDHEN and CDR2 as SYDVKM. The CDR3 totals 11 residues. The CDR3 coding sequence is TGTGCCAGGAAGGGGAATCAGCCCCAGCATTTT. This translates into CARKGNQPQHF.

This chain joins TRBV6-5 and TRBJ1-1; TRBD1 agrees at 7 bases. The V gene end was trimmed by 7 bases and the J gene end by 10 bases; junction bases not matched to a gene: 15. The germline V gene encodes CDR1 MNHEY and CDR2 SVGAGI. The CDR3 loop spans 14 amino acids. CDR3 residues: CASKLRGQALGAFF. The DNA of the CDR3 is TGTGCCAGCAAGTTAAGGGGGCAGGCACTTGGAGCTTTCTTT.

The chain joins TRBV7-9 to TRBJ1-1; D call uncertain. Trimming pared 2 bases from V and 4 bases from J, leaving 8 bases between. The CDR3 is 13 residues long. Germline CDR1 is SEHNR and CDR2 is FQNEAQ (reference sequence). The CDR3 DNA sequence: TGTGCCAGCAGCTTACATAGTAGCACTGAAGCTTTCTTT. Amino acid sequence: CASSLHSSTEAFF.